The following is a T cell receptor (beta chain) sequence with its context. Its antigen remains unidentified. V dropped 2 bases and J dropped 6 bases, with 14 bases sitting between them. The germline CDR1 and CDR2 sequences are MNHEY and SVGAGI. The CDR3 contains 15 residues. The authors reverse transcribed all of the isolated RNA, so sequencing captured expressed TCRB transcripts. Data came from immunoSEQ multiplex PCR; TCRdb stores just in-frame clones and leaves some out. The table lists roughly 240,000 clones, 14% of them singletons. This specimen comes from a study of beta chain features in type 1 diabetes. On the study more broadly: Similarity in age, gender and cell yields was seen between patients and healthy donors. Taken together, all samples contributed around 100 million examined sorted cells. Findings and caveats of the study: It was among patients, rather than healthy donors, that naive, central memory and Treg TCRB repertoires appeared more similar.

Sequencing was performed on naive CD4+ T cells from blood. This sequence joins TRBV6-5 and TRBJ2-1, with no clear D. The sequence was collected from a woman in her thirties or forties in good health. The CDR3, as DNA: TGTGCCAGCAGTTACCGCTCGAGCCCGGGCAATGAGCAGTTCTTC. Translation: CASSYRSSPGNEQFF.